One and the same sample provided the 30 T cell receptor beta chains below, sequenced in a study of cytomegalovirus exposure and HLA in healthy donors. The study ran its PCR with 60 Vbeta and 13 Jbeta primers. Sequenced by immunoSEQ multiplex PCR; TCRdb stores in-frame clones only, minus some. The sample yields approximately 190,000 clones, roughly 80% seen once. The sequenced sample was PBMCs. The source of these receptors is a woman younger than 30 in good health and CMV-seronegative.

The CDR3 DNA reads TGCGCCAGCAGCCAAGGTTCCGGGACAGGGTTTTACGAGCAGTACTTC. This translates into CASSQGSGTGFYEQYF. The genes are TRBV4-3 and TRBJ2-7, with 9 nucleotides matching TRBD1. Germline V lookup: CDR1 LGHNA, CDR2 YSLEER. Losses at the gene ends were 1 base for V and 4 bases for J; bases not matched to a gene: 8. This CDR3 has 16 amino acids.

CDR3 nucleotides: TGTGCCAGCAGCCCGAGCGCCGCGGGAGGGCCGAAAGATACGCAGTATTTT. Its protein product is CASSPSAAGGPKDTQYF. V usage is TRBV11-2 and J usage is TRBJ2-3, with 9 bases lining up with TRBD2. The CDR3 consists of 17 residues. The V and J ends lost 5 bases and 5 bases, in that order; junction bases with no gene match: 14. Germline loops: CDR1 SGHAT, CDR2 FQNNGV.

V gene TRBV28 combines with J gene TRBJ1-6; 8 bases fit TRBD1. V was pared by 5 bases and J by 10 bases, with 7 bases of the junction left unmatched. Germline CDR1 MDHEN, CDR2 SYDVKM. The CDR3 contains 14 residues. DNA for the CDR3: TGTGCCAGCAGTCCGGCGACAGGGGCCTCACCCCTCCACTTT. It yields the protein CASSPATGASPLHF. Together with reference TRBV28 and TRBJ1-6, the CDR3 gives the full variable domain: DVKVTQSSRYLVKRTGEKVFLECVQDMDHENMFWYRQDPGLGLRLIYFSYDVKMKEKGDIPEGYSVSREKKERFSLILESASTNQTSMYLCASSPATGASPLHFGNGTRLTVT.

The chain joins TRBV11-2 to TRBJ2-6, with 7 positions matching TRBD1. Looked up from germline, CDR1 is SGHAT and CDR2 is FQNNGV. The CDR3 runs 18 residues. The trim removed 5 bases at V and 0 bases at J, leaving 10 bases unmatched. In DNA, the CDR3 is TGTGCCAGCAGCCTCCGACAGGGAAGCAACTCTGGGGCCAACGTCCTGACTTTC. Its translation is CASSLRQGSNSGANVLTF.

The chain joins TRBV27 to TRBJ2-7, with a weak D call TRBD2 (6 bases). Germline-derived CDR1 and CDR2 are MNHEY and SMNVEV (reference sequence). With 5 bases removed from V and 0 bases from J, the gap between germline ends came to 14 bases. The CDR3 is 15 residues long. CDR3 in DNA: TGTGCCAGCAGTCCGGAGACTAGTTTCTCCTACGAGCAGTACTTC. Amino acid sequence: CASSPETSFSYEQYF.

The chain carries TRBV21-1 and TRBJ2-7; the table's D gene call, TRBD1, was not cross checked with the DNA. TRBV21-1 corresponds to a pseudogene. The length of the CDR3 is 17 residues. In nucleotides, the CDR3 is TGTGCCAGCAGCAAAGCCTCACAGCCTAGGGGGTCCTACGAGCAGTACGTC. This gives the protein CASSKASQPRGSYEQYV.

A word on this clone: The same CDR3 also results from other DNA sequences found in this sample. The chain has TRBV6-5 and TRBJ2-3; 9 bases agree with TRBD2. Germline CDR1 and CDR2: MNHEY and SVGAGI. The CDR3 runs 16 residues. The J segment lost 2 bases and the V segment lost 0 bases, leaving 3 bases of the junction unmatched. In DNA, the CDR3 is TGTGCCAGCAGTTACTCCCTAGCGGGAACCACAGATACGCAGTATTTT. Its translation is CASSYSLAGTTDTQYF.

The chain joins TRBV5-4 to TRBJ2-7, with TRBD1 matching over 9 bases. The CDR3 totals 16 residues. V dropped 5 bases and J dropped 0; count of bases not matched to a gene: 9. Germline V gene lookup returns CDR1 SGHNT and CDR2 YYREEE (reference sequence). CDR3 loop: CASSTAGTGSSYEQYF. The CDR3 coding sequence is TGTGCCAGCAGTACGGCTGGGACAGGGAGCTCCTACGAGCAGTACTTC.

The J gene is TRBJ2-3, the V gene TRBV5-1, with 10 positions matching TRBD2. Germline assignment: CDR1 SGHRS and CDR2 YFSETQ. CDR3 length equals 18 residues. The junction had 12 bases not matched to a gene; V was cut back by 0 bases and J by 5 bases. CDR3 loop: CASSLARTSGPRGDTQYF. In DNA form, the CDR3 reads TGCGCCAGCAGCTTGGCCAGGACTAGCGGACCCCGGGGAGATACGCAGTATTTT.

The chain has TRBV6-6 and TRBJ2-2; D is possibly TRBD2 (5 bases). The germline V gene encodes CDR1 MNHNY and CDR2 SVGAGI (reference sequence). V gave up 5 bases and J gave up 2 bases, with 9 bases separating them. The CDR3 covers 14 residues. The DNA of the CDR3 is TGTGCCAGCAGTCCCGGGATAAACACCGGGGAGCTGTTTTTT. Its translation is CASSPGINTGELFF.

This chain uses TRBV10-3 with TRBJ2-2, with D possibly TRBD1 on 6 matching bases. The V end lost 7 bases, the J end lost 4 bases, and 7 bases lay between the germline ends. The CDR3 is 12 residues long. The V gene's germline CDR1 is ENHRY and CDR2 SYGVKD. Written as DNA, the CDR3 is TGTGCCATCAAGGGGGTCACCGGGGAGCTGTTTTTT. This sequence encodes CAIKGVTGELFF.

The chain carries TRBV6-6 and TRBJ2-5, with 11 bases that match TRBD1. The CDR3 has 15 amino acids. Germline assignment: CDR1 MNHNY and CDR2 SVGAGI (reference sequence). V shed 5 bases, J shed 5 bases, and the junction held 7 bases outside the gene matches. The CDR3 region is CASSADRGRGETQYF. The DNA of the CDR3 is TGTGCCAGCAGTGCGGACAGGGGGCGCGGGGAGACCCAGTACTTC.

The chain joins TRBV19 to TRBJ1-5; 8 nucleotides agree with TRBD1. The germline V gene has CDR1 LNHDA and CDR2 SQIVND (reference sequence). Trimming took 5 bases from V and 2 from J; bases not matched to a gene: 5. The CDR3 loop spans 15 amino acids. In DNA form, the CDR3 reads TGTGCCAGTAGTTACGGACAGGGCCGCAATCAGCCCCAGCATTTT. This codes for CASSYGQGRNQPQHF.

This CDR3 reads CASSLAGQGGNTEAFF. CDR3 DNA sequence: TGTGCCAGCAGCTTAGCGGGACAGGGAGGTAACACTGAAGCTTTCTTT. J is TRBJ1-1 and V is TRBV11-2, with 9 bases fitting TRBD1. The length of the CDR3 is 16 residues. Per the germline V gene, CDR1 is SGHAT and CDR2 is FQNNGV. Trimming took 1 base from V and 2 from J; bases not matched to a gene: 5.

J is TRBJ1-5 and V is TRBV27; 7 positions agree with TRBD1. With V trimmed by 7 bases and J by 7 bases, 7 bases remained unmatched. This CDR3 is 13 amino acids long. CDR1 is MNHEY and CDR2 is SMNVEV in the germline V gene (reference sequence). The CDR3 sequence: CASMAGTAQPQHF. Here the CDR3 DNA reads TGTGCCAGCATGGCCGGGACAGCCCAGCCCCAGCATTTT.

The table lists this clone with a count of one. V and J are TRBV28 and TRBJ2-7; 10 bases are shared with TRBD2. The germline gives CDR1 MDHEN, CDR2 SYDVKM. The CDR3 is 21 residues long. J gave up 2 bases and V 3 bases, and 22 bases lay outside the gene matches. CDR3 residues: CASSFRTQFLAGVEDPYEQYF. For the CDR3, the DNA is TGTGCCAGCAGTTTTCGGACTCAATTTCTAGCGGGAGTAGAAGACCCCTACGAGCAGTACTTC.

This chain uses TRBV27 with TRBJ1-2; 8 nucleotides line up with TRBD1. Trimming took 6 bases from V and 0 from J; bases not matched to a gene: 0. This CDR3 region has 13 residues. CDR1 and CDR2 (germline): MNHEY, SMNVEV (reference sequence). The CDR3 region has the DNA TGTGCCAGCAGACAGGGGGCTAACTATGGCTACACCTTC. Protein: CASRQGANYGYTF.

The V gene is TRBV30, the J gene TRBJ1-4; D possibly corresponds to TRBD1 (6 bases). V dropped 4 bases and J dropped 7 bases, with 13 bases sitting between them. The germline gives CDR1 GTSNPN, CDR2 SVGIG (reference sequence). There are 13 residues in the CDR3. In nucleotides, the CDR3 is TGTGCCTGGACCTCAGGGGAGGGTGAAAAACTGTTTTTT. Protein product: CAWTSGEGEKLFF.

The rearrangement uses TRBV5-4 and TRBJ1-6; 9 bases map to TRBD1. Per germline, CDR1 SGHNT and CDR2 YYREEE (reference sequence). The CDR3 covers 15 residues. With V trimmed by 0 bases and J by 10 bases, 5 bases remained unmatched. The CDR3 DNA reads TGTGCCAGCAGCTTGGATGGGACAGGGCTATCACCCCTCCACTTT. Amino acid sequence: CASSLDGTGLSPLHF. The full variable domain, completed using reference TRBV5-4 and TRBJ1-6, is ETGVTQSPTHLIKTRGQQVTLRCSSQSGHNTVSWYQQALGQGPQFIFQYYREEENGRGNFPPRFSGLQFPNYSSELNVNALELDDSALYLCASSLDGTGLSPLHFGNGTRLTVT.

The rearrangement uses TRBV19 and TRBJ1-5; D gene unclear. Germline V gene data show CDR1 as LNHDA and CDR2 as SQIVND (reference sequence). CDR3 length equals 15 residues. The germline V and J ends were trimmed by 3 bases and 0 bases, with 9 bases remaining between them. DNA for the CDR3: TGTGCCAGTAGTATTTTGGAGATTAGCAATCAGCCCCAGCATTTT. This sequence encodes CASSILEISNQPQHF.

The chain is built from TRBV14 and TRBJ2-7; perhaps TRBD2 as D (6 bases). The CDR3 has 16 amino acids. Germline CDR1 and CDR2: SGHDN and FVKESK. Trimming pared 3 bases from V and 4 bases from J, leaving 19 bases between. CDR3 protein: CASSQVITGGEYEQYF. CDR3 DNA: TGTGCCAGCAGCCAGGTAATCACAGGAGGGGAATACGAGCAGTACTTC. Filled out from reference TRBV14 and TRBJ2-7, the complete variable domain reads EAGVTQFPSHSVIEKGQTVTLRCDPISGHDNLYWYRRVMGKEIKFLLHFVKESKQDESGMPNNRFLAERTGGTYSTLKVQPAELEDSGVYFCASSQVITGGEYEQYFGPGTRLTVT.

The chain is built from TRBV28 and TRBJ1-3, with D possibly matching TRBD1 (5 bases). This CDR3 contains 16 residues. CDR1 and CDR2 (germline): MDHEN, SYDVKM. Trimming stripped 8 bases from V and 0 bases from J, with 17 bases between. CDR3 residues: CASGHLDASSGNTIYF. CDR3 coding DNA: TGTGCCAGCGGACATCTTGATGCGAGCTCTGGAAACACCATATATTTT.

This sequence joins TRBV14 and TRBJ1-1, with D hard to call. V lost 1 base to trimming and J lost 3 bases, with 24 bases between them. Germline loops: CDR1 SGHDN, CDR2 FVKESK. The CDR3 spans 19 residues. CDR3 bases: TGTGCCAGCAGCCAAGTCACCTCTCCTCCCCGGGTCGGTCACACTGAAGCTTTCTTT. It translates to CASSQVTSPPRVGHTEAFF.

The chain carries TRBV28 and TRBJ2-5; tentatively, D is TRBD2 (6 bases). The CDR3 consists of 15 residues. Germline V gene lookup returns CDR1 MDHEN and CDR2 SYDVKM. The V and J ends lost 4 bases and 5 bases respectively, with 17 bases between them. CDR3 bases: TGTGCCAGCAGTTCGTCTAGCGCCTCCTTGGAGACCCAGTACTTC. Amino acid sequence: CASSSSSASLETQYF.

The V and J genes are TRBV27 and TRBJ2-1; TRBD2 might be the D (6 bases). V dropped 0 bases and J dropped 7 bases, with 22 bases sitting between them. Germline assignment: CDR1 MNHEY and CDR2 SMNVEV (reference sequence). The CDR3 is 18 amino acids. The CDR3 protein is CASSLSNSGVGRWNEQFF. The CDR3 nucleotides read TGTGCCAGCAGTTTATCGAATTCCGGGGTGGGGAGGTGGAATGAGCAGTTCTTC.

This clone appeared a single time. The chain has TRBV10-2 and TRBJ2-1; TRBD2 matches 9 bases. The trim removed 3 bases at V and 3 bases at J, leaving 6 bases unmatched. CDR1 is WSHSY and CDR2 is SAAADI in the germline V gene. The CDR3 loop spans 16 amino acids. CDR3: CASSEAATSGYNEQFF. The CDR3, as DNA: TGCGCCAGCAGTGAAGCCGCGACTAGCGGCTACAATGAGCAGTTCTTC.

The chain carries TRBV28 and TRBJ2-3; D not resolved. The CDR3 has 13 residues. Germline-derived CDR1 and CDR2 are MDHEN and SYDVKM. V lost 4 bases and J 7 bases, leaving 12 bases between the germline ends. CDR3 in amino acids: CASSSNSPNTQYF. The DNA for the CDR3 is TGTGCCAGCAGTTCGAATAGCCCGAATACGCAGTATTTT.

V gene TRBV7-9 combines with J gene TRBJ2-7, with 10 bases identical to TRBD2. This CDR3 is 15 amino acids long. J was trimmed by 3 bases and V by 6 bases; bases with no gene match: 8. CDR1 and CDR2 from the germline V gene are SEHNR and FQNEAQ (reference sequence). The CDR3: CASSNLAGAIYEQYF. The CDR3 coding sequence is TGTGCCAGCAGTAACCTAGCGGGAGCTATCTACGAGCAGTACTTC.

As DNA, the CDR3 is TGTGCCAGCAGCTTACAGGGGGCTGGTGGCTACACCTTC. Protein: CASSLQGAGGYTF. This chain uses TRBV13 with TRBJ1-2, with 8 positions matching TRBD1. Germline-derived CDR1 and CDR2 are PRHDT and FYEKMQ (reference sequence). The CDR3 length is 13 residues. J lost 7 bases, V lost 2 bases, and 3 bases had no gene match.

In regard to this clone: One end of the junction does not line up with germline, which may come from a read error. The CDR3 is CVSSLGLAGEAYNEQFF. The CDR3, as DNA: TGTGTCAGCAGCTTAGGACTGGCGGGAGAAGCCTACAATGAGCAGTTCTTC. This sequence joins TRBV7-9 and TRBJ2-1; TRBD2 aligns across 7 bases. The CDR3 runs to 17 residues. Germline V lookup: CDR1 SEHNR, CDR2 FQNEAQ (reference sequence).